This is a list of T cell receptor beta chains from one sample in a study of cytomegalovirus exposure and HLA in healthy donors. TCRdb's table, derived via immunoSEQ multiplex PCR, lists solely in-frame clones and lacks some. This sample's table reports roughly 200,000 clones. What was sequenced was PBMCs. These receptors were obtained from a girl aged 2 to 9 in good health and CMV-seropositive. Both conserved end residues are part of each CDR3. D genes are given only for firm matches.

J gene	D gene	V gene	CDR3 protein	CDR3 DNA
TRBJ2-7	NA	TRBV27	CASSSPGWDEQYF	TGTGCCAGCAGTTCGCCGGGTTGGGACGAGCAGTACTTC
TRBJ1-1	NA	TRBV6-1	CASSERGGAFF	TGTGCCAGCAGTGAACGCGGTGGAGCTTTCTTT
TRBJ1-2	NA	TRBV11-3	CASSLPRNYGYTF	TGTGCCAGCAGCTTACCCCGGAACTATGGCTACACCTTC
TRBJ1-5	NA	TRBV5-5	CASSLGGGSQPQHF	TGTGCCAGCAGCTTGGGGGGTGGGAGCCAGCCCCAGCATTTT
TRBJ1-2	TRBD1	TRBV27	CASSFDRGSYGYTF	TGTGCCAGCAGTTTTGACAGGGGGTCCTATGGCTACACCTTC
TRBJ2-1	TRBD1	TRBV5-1	CASSLDRGYNEQFF	TGCGCCAGCAGCTTAGACAGGGGGTACAATGAGCAGTTCTTC
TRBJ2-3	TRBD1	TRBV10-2	CASSPQGADTQYF	TGCGCCAGCAGCCCACAGGGGGCAGATACGCAGTATTTT
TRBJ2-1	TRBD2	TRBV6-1	CASSETSGRTLYNEQFF	TGTGCCAGCAGTGAGACTAGCGGGAGGACCCTCTACAATGAGCAGTTCTTC
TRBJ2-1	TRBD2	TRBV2	CASIHYSGRANEQFF	TGTGCCAGCATTCACTATAGCGGGAGGGCCAATGAGCAGTTCTTC
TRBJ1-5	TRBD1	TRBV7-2	CASSGRTGPNQPQHF	TGTGCCAGCAGCGGTCGGACAGGCCCAAATCAGCCCCAGCATTTT
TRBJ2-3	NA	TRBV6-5	CASSYWASPTDTQYF	TGTGCCAGCAGTTACTGGGCTTCTCCCACAGATACGCAGTATTTT
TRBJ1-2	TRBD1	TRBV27	CASSLSSYRGANYGYTF	TGTGCCAGCAGTTTATCGAGTTACAGGGGGGCGAACTATGGCTACACCTTC
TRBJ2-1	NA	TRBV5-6	CASRGGGPEQFF	TGTGCCAGCAGAGGGGGTGGACCCGAGCAGTTCTTC
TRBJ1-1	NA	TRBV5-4	CASSRDREGLNTEAFF	TGTGCCAGCAGTCGGGACCGGGAGGGGTTGAACACTGAAGCTTTCTTT
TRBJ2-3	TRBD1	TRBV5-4	CASSWGRGQGSDTQYF	TGTGCCAGCAGCTGGGGGCGGGGACAGGGATCAGATACGCAGTATTTT
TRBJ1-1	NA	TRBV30	CAWNTLAGTEAFF	TGTGCCTGGAATACCCTCGCGGGCACTGAAGCTTTCTTT
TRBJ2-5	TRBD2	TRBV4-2	CASSQLAGEETQYF	TGTGCCAGCAGCCAACTAGCGGGAGAAGAGACCCAGTACTTC
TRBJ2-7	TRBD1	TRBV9	CASSPRQGLAYEQYF	TGTGCCAGCAGCCCCCGACAGGGTTTGGCCTACGAGCAGTACTTC
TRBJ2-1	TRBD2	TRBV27	CASSGLAAGIGNEQFF	TGTGCCAGCAGTGGACTAGCGGCGGGGATAGGCAATGAGCAGTTCTTC
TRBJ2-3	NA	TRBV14	CASSLRTGSTDTQYF	TGTGCCAGCAGCCTGAGGACTGGTAGCACAGATACGCAGTATTTT
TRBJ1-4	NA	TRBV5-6	CASSLVAGPNEKLFF	TGTGCCAGCAGCTTGGTTGCAGGCCCGAATGAAAAACTGTTTTTT
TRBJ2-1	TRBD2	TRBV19	CASSMIGILLAGGGNEQFF	TGTGCCAGTAGCATGATAGGGATCCTACTAGCGGGAGGTGGGAATGAGCAGTTCTTC
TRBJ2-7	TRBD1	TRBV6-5	CASSYDRGIYQQYF	TGTGCCAGCAGCTACGACAGGGGAATTTACCAGCAGTACTTC
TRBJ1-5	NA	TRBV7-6	CASSLSGGSNQPQHF	TGTGCCAGCAGCTTAAGTGGGGGGAGCAATCAGCCCCAGCATTTT
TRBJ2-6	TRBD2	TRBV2	CASVSSGGWSSGANVLTF	TGTGCCAGCGTCTCTAGCGGGGGGTGGAGCTCTGGGGCCAACGTCCTGACTTTC
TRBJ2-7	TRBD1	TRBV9	CASSAYRGTEQYF	TGTGCCAGCAGCGCTTACAGGGGAACCGAGCAGTACTTC
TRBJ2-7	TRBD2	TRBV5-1	CASSWRSGSSEQYF	TGCGCCAGCAGCTGGCGGAGCGGGAGTAGCGAGCAGTACTTC
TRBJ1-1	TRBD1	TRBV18	CASSPNVPGQGQTEAFF	TGTGCCAGCTCACCCAATGTACCGGGACAGGGTCAAACTGAAGCTTTCTTT
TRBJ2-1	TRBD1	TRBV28	CASNNRGRPYNEQFF	TGTGCCAGCAATAACAGGGGGCGCCCGTACAATGAGCAGTTCTTC
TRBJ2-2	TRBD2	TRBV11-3	CASSSWGGNTGELFF	TGTGCCAGCAGCTCATGGGGGGGGAACACCGGGGAGCTGTTTTTT
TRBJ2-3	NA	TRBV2	CASREGGTTDTQYF	TGTGCCAGCAGAGAGGGAGGAACCACAGATACGCAGTATTTT
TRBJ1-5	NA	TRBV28	CASSPRGDYQPQHF	TGTGCCAGCAGTCCCCGCGGGGATTATCAGCCCCAGCATTTT
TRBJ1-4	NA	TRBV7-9	CASSTGSSEKLFF	TGTGCCAGCAGCACGGGGAGTAGTGAAAAACTGTTTTTT
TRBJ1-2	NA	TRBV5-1	CASSFSSREYYGYTF	TGCGCCAGCAGCTTTTCCTCCAGGGAATATTATGGCTACACCTTC
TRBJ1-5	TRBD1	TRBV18	CASSRNYDRGLNQPQHF	TGTGCCAGCTCACGTAACTATGACAGGGGGCTAAATCAGCCCCAGCATTTT
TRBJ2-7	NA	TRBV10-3	CAISVGVEQYF	TGTGCCATCAGTGTGGGCGTCGAGCAGTACTTC
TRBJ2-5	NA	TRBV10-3	CAISAGTLKETQYF	TGTGCCATCAGTGCCGGGACTTTAAAAGAGACCCAGTACTTC
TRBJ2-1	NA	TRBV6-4	CASRGLGRPGDNEQFF	TGTGCCAGCAGAGGACTGGGTCGCCCAGGGGACAATGAGCAGTTCTTC
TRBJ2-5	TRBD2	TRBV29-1	CSVEDWPPNTSGVIQETQYF	TGCAGCGTTGAAGATTGGCCCCCTAACACTAGCGGGGTAATCCAAGAGACCCAGTACTTC
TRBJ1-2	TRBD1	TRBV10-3	CAISEMAGGSGYTF	TGTGCCATCAGTGAAATGGCAGGGGGCAGTGGCTACACCTTC
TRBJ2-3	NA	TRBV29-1	CSVELSGEVADTQYF	TGCAGCGTTGAACTATCAGGGGAAGTAGCAGATACGCAGTATTTT
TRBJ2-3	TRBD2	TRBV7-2	CASSLLAGGTDTQYF	TGTGCCAGCAGCTTACTAGCGGGAGGCACAGATACGCAGTATTTT
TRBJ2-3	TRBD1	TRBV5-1	CASSLVPLGTGYADTQYF	TGCGCCAGCAGCTTGGTGCCATTGGGGACAGGGTACGCAGATACGCAGTATTTT
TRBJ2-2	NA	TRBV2	CASTEGPYTGELFF	TGTGCCAGCACTGAGGGGCCATACACCGGGGAGCTGTTTTTT
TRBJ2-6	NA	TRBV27	CASSLAGISGANVLTF	TGTGCCAGCAGTTTAGCAGGGATCTCTGGGGCCAACGTCCTGACTTTC